The 23 T cell receptor beta chains reported below all come from one sample, sequenced in a study of blood T cell repertoires in COVID-19 (TCRdb year 2020). Libraries came from the immunoSEQ multiplex PCR assay. The table comes from immuneACCESS by way of TCRdb, which keeps in-frame sequences with V and J called. Part of the clones is missing from these tables; in studies checked, under half for an unresolved V gene and the rest for unknown reasons. Within this sample are around 310,000 clones, with approximately 88% of them counted one time only. The ten largest account for roughly 4.1% of the sample. Sequencing was performed on peripheral blood. Every receptor here comes from a woman aged 50 to 65 with active or convalescent COVID-19.

This clone was seen only a few times. This chain joins TRBV27 and TRBJ1-5; D unclear. V dropped 6 bases and J dropped 1 base, with 10 bases sitting between them. Germline lookup yields CDR1 MNHEY and CDR2 SMNVEV (reference sequence). The CDR3 spans 14 residues. Here the CDR3 reads CASRPGVSNQPQHF. CDR3 bases: TGTGCCAGCAGACCCGGAGTGAGCAATCAGCCCCAGCATTTT.

The chain combines TRBV4-3 with TRBJ2-7, with 8 bases that match TRBD1. Germline V lookup: CDR1 LGHNA, CDR2 YSLEER. This CDR3 is 15 amino acids long. The trim removed 4 bases at V and 2 bases at J, leaving 7 bases unmatched. CDR3 in amino acids: CASSPGTGGAYEQYF. In DNA form, the CDR3 reads TGCGCCAGCAGCCCCGGGACAGGTGGGGCCTACGAGCAGTACTTC.

The J gene is TRBJ2-7, the V gene TRBV13; the match to TRBD2 covers 9 bases. V lost 4 bases and J lost 1; bases outside the gene matches: 5. CDR3 length: 15 residues. Germline CDR1 is PRHDT and CDR2 is FYEKMQ (reference sequence). The CDR3 loop is CASSSGTSPSYEQYF. In nucleotides, the CDR3 is TGTGCCAGCAGCTCCGGGACTAGCCCGTCCTACGAGCAGTACTTC.

The chain is built from TRBV28 and TRBJ2-7; 12 bases agree with TRBD1. The CDR3 runs 16 residues. CDR1 is MDHEN and CDR2 is SYDVKM in the germline V gene. J gave up 2 bases and V 5 bases, and 7 bases lay outside the gene matches. CDR3 DNA: TGTGCCAGCAGTCCACCGGGACAGGGGGCGCCCTACGAGCAGTACTTC. Amino acids: CASSPPGQGAPYEQYF.

The chain carries TRBV7-8 and TRBJ1-3, with a tentative D call TRBD1 (5 bases). The CDR3 has 16 residues. Germline assignment: CDR1 SGHVS and CDR2 FQNEAQ. V was shortened by 1 base and J by 4 bases, with 14 bases between the two germline ends. The CDR3 region is CASSLGQRGRGNTIYF. DNA for the CDR3: TGTGCCAGCAGCTTAGGACAGAGAGGCCGGGGAAACACCATATATTTT.

This clone showed up just once. This chain uses TRBV7-2 with TRBJ2-5; 8 positions agree with TRBD1. V lost 0 bases and J lost 5; bases outside the gene matches: 8. Looked up from germline, CDR1 is SGHTA and CDR2 is FQGNSA. The CDR3 totals 16 residues. In nucleotides, the CDR3 is TGTGCCAGCAGCTTAGCGAGCTCCAGGGGGCGGGAGACCCAGTACTTC. Translation gives CASSLASSRGRETQYF.

The chain combines TRBV5-4 with TRBJ2-2; D may be TRBD2 (5 bases). Looked up from germline, CDR1 is SGHNT and CDR2 is YYREEE (reference sequence). The length of the CDR3 is 13 residues. V gave up 2 bases and J gave up 6 bases, with 8 bases separating them. CDR3 nucleotides: TGTGCCAGCAGCTTACCCGGGGCCGGGGAGCTGTTTTTT. Its protein is CASSLPGAGELFF.

This chain joins TRBV27 and TRBJ2-3, with a possible D match to TRBD1 (5 bases). Germline CDR1 and CDR2: MNHEY and SMNVEV (reference sequence). Trimming pared 5 bases from V and 1 base from J, leaving 19 bases between. CDR3 size: 17 residues. The CDR3 DNA follows: TGTGCCAGCAGTCGCCCCCCAGGGTTGGGCGGCACAGATACGCAGTATTTT. It codes for CASSRPPGLGGTDTQYF.

V gene TRBV2 combines with J gene TRBJ2-5; tentatively, D is TRBD1 (6 bases). V was trimmed by 6 bases and J by 2 bases, leaving 13 bases between them. The CDR3 runs 14 residues. Germline CDR1 reads SNHLY; CDR2 reads FYNNEI. The CDR3 nucleotides read TGTGCCAGCAGAGAGACAGGTTATCAAGAGACCCAGTACTTC. Its protein product is CASRETGYQETQYF. The variable domain in full, with the rest retrieved from reference TRBV2 and TRBJ2-5, is EPEVTQTPSHQVTQMGQEVILRCVPISNHLYFYWYRQILGQKVEFLVSFYNNEISEKSEIFDDQFSVERPDGSNFTLKIRSTKLEDSAMYFCASRETGYQETQYFGPGTRLLVL.

This clone showed up just once. The rearrangement joins TRBV5-1 to TRBJ2-1; D is perhaps TRBD2 (6 bases). Germline V lookup: CDR1 SGHRS, CDR2 YFSETQ. Between the trimmed V and J ends, which lost 0 bases and 5 bases, there was a span of 15 bases. The CDR3 has 16 residues. The CDR3 DNA sequence: TGCGCCAGCAGCTTGGATGGGGCTAGACTAGACAATGAGCAGTTCTTC. This gives the protein CASSLDGARLDNEQFF.

The chain combines TRBV4-2 with TRBJ1-2; no clear D gene. CDR1 and CDR2 from the germline V gene are LGHNA and YNFKEQ. The ends were cut back, 4 bases at V and 3 bases at J, with 24 bases in the middle. The CDR3 covers 18 residues. The CDR3 spells CASSLLQRRGREHYGYTF. Written as DNA, the CDR3 is TGTGCCAGCAGCCTACTACAACGGAGAGGGAGGGAACACTATGGCTACACCTTC.

This chain's CDR3 is CATALDRGEQYF. The CDR3 nucleotides read TGTGCCACTGCACTGGACAGGGGAGAGCAGTACTTC. The rearrangement uses TRBV7-8 and TRBJ2-7; TRBD1 matches 9 bases. This CDR3 is 12 amino acids long. The trim removed 10 bases at V and 7 bases at J, leaving 8 bases unmatched. CDR1 and CDR2 (germline): SGHVS, FQNEAQ.

The chain employs TRBV14 and TRBJ2-7; maybe TRBD1 (5 bases). V shed 0 bases and J shed 3 bases, with 12 bases lying between them. The CDR3 length is 15 residues. Germline V lookup: CDR1 SGHDN, CDR2 FVKESK. The chain's CDR3 is CASSQDWQGNYEQYF. Written as DNA, the CDR3 is TGTGCCAGCAGCCAAGATTGGCAGGGAAACTACGAGCAGTACTTC.

The chain has TRBV4-2 and TRBJ1-4; no firm D call. Per the germline V gene, CDR1 is LGHNA and CDR2 is YNFKEQ. The CDR3 has 14 residues. The V and J ends lost 0 bases and 8 bases respectively, with 10 bases between them. The CDR3: CASSQDIPVEKLFF. In DNA form, the CDR3 reads TGTGCCAGCAGCCAAGATATTCCCGTAGAAAAACTGTTTTTT.

The table lists this clone with many counts. The rearrangement links TRBV27 to TRBJ1-2; tentatively, D is TRBD1 (5 bases). Germline values: CDR1 MNHEY, CDR2 SMNVEV (reference sequence). The CDR3 is 14 residues long. V shed 6 bases and J shed 7 bases, with 18 bases lying between them. For the CDR3, the DNA is TGTGCCAGCAGCCGAACCAGGGATGTGAGTGGCTACACCTTC. It is translated as CASSRTRDVSGYTF.

The chain uses TRBV13 and TRBJ2-7; 10 bases fit TRBD2. Losses at the gene ends were 5 bases for V and 2 bases for J; bases not matched to a gene: 12. The CDR3 contains 17 residues. Germline lookup yields CDR1 PRHDT and CDR2 FYEKMQ (reference sequence). The CDR3: CASSQGLALSLAYEQYF. The CDR3 nucleotides are TGTGCCAGCAGCCAGGGACTAGCGTTAAGCTTAGCCTACGAGCAGTACTTC.

The chain employs TRBV15 and TRBJ1-2; the D gene is possibly TRBD1 (5 bases). Germline loops: CDR1 LNHNV, CDR2 YYDKDF (reference sequence). This CDR3 region has 15 residues. V dropped 5 bases and J dropped 4 bases, with 17 bases sitting between them. The CDR3 nucleotides are TGTGCCACCAGCGGGGGAGGAACCCGCGGCTATGGCTACACCTTC. Translated, it gives CATSGGGTRGYGYTF.

The rearrangement links TRBV30 to TRBJ1-5; D gene unclear. The germline CDR1 and CDR2 sequences are GTSNPN and SVGIG (reference sequence). The CDR3 sequence is 14 residues long. Trimming removed 1 base from V and 2 bases from J, with 9 bases in between. The CDR3 loop is CAWSGPLRNQPQHF. The DNA of the CDR3 is TGTGCCTGGAGTGGCCCGCTACGCAATCAGCCCCAGCATTTT.

The chain links TRBV30 to TRBJ1-1; 8 bases are a match to TRBD1. The V segment lost 7 bases and the J segment 0 bases; nucleotides outside the gene matches: 4. The CDR3 loop spans 13 amino acids. CDR1 and CDR2 (germline): GTSNPN, SVGIG (reference sequence). Here the CDR3 reads CAYHRGLNTEAFF. The CDR3 nucleotides read TGTGCCTACCACAGGGGGTTGAACACTGAAGCTTTCTTT. The full variable domain, with the rest looked up from reference TRBV30 and TRBJ1-1, is SQTIHQWPATLVQPVGSPLSLECTVEGTSNPNLYWYRQAAGRGLQLLFYSVGIGQISSEVPQNLSASRPQDRQFILSSKKLLLSDSGFYLCAYHRGLNTEAFFGQGTRLTVV.

The sample holds one count of this clone. This chain connects TRBV2 to TRBJ1-2, with 10 bases that match TRBD1. Trimming removed 6 bases from V and 5 bases from J; junction bases left unmatched: 9. CDR3 length: 15 amino acids. Germline CDR1 is SNHLY and CDR2 is FYNNEI. In DNA form, the CDR3 reads TGTGCCAGCAGCCTCCGGGACAGGGGCGGGTATGGCTACACCTTC. It specifies CASSLRDRGGYGYTF.

The V call is TRBV9, the J call TRBJ1-2; D gene unclear. Germline V CDR1 and CDR2: SGDLS, YYNGEE. The CDR3 has 13 residues. V was trimmed by 0 bases and J by 4 bases, leaving 7 bases between them. CDR3 in amino acids: CASSVGGAYGYTF. The CDR3 DNA follows: TGTGCCAGCAGCGTAGGGGGAGCCTATGGCTACACCTTC.

The chain uses TRBV29-1 and TRBJ1-4; 8 positions match TRBD1. V dropped 7 bases and J dropped 4; count of bases not matched to a gene: 11. The CDR3 length is 15 residues. CDR1 SQVTM and CDR2 ANQGSEA come from the germline V gene. The CDR3 DNA follows: TGCAGCGCTAGCGGACAGGGATGGGGTAATGAAAAACTGTTTTTT. Encoded protein: CSASGQGWGNEKLFF.

This clone came up a few times. The chain is built from TRBV6-5 and TRBJ1-2; 7 nucleotides align to TRBD1. Germline values: CDR1 MNHEY, CDR2 SVGAGI. Trimming removed 0 bases from V and 4 bases from J; junction bases left unmatched: 2. This CDR3 contains 14 residues. DNA for the CDR3: TGTGCCAGCAGTTACTCTAGACAGGGCTATGGCTACACCTTC. This translates into CASSYSRQGYGYTF.